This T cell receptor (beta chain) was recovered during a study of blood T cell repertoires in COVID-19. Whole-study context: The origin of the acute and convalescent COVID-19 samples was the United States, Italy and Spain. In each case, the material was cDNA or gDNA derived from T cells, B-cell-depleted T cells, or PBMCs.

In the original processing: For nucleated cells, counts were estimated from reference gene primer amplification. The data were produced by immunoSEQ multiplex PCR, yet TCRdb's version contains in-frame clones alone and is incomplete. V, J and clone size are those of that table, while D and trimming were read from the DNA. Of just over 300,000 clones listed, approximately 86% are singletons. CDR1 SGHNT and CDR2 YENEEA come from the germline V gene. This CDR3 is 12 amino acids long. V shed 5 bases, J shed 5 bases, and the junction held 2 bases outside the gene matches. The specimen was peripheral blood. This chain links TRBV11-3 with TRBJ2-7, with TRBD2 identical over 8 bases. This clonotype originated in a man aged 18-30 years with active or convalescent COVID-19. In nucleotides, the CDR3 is TGTGCCAGCAGCAGCGGGGGCAACGAGCAGTACTTC. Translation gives CASSSGGNEQYF. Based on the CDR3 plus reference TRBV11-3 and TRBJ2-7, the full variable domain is EAGVVQSPRYKIIEKKQPVAFWCNPISGHNTLYWYLQNLGQGPELLIRYENEEAVDDSQLPKDRFSAERLKGVDSTLKIQPAELGDSAVYLCASSSGGNEQYFGPGTRLTVT.